This TCR beta chain stems from a study of Ad26.COV2.S vaccination and SARS-CoV-2 variants (dated by TCRdb to the early 2020s). In the study overall: Vaccine-arm donors came from COV1001, a multicentre, randomized, double-blind, placebo-controlled phase I-IIa trial of Ad26.COV2.S in healthy adults. Trial participants were randomized into five groups of five, in which low-dose or high-dose Ad26.COV2.S was given once or twice, or placebo was given on both occasions. The specificity and breadth of SARS-CoV-2-reactive T cell receptors after Ad26.COV2.S vaccination were assessed by TCRbeta repertoire sequencing. Blinding of investigators to trial group allocation was maintained during experiments and outcome assessment. A total of approximately 32 samples were included in the TCR-sequenced set, comprising roughly 19 Ad26.COV2.S vaccine recipients, 5 placebo recipients and 8 SARS-CoV-2 convalescent individuals. Dosing of Ad26.COV2.S was intramuscular, at either 5x10^10 or 1x10^11 viral particles, delivered as one shot or as two shots spaced 56 days apart.

Study-level results and caveats: It was noted by the authors that total T cell responses may have been underestimated by the TCR breadth and depth analyses. Ad26.COV2.S recipients had higher spike-specific TCR breadth than placebo recipients (P = 0.0014). Vaccine and placebo recipients had similar non-spike TCR breadth, a finding consistent with the vaccine containing only spike. After vaccination, spike-specific CD8+ and CD4+ T cell responses were reported to show substantial breadth. The study was not powered for comparison of responses between vaccine doses or regimens.

The immunoSEQ Assay was used to sequence TCRbeta CDR3 regions. After extraction, genomic DNA underwent amplification by bias-controlled multiplex PCR, followed by high-throughput sequencing. On the authors' methods: To quantify the absolute abundance of each unique TCRbeta CDR3 region, sequences were collapsed and filtered. T cell fraction was estimated by normalizing TCRbeta template counts to usable DNA, with usable DNA measured through amplification of reference genes found in all nucleated cells. Repertoire TCRs were annotated as SARS-CoV-2-specific by exact matching of V gene, CDR3 amino acid sequence and J gene to a known reactive TCR set. The reference SARS-CoV-2 TCR set was obtained from MIRA and was filtered for enrichment in COVID-19-positive ImmuneCODE repertoires, whereby public or cross-reactive TCRs were removed. Using the MIRA antigens, annotated TCRs were further analysed by specific ORF or by position within an ORF. Breadth was defined as annotated unique rearrangements over total unique productive rearrangements; depth was the summed frequency of those rearrangements. TCR breadth was compared between groups using two-sided Wilcoxon rank-sum tests. TCRdb holds this immuneACCESS table with in-frame rearrangements only. Some clones are missing; in checked studies, unresolved V genes explain under half, and the rest has no known cause. V and J calls and clone size are copied from that table; D and trimming were computed from the DNA. The sample table lists about 350,000 clones, 70% to 90% of them with a count of one. 3% to 4% of the sample is taken by the ten largest.

V is shortened by 0 bases, J by 4 bases, and the region joining them spans 10 bases. According to the germline V gene, CDR1 reads SGHRS and CDR2 reads YFSETQ. From its cysteine to its phenylalanine, the CDR3 spans 14 amino acids. The only DNA kept is the CDR3, 42 bases in frame from the first base. This specimen's treatment or condition label, interpreted: around 19 received Ad26.COV2.S at low or high dose, single or two shots; about 5 received placebo; per-sample allocation not given. For vaccine and placebo recipients, the sequenced repertoires came from samples collected on day 63 after the first injection. Cohort 1b enrolled 25 or so adults aged 18-55 years at a single site in Boston, USA, between 29 July and 7 August 2020. As a vaccine, Ad26.COV2.S was a replication-incompetent adenovirus type 26 vector that expressed a prefusion-stabilized SARS-CoV-2 spike protein derived from the original Wuhan strain.

About this clone itself: Its antigen remains undetermined. Per-nucleotide qualities are absent, and no much larger clonotype sits a single base away.

The chain was built from TRBV5-1 and TRBJ1-2; TRBD1 could be the D gene, as 6 bases match. This clonotype was sampled from a person between 18 and 60 years old who received the Ad26.COV2.S COVID-19 vaccine or a placebo. The source was peripheral blood, collected in a trial of Ad26.COV2.S vaccine versus placebo. The DNA reads TGCGCCAGCAGCTTGGGGACAGTGGGCTATGGCTACACCTTC. Its coded protein is CASSLGTVGYGYTF.